The 4 T cell receptor beta chains in this list originate from one sample, sequenced in a study of blood T cell repertoires in COVID-19. Repertoires were generated with immunoSEQ multiplex PCR, while TCRdb's copy carries only in-frame clones and drops some. This sample carries 200,000 to 250,000 clones, around 84% of them seen once, and the ten largest clones take under 1.5%. The specimen sequenced was peripheral blood. Receptors were obtained from a woman aged 40 to 55 who had recovered from COVID-19.

The chain has TRBV4-2 and TRBJ1-1; TRBD1 matches at 7 bases. V shed 0 bases, J shed 2 bases, and the junction held 6 bases outside the gene matches. The CDR3 covers 16 residues. Per the germline V gene, CDR1 is LGHNA and CDR2 is YNFKEQ. CDR3 bases: TGTGCCAGCAGCCAAGAGGGCAGGGGGTTAAACACTGAAGCTTTCTTT. Protein product: CASSQEGRGLNTEAFF.

CDR3 DNA: TGTGCCAGCAGCCTATGGACAGCGGAAAATCAGCCCCAGCATTTT. It encodes CASSLWTAENQPQHF. The rearrangement links TRBV7-2 to TRBJ1-5; TRBD1 might be the D (6 bases). The length of the CDR3 is 15 residues. V was shortened by 5 bases and J by 4 bases, with 15 bases between the two germline ends. CDR1 and CDR2 from the germline V gene are SGHTA and FQGNSA. Supplemented by reference TRBV7-2 and TRBJ1-5, the full variable domain reads GAGVSQSPSNKVTEKGKDVELRCDPISGHTALYWYRQSLGQGLEFLIYFQGNSAPDKSGLPSDRFSAERTGGSVSTLTIQRTQQEDSAVYLCASSLWTAENQPQHFGDGTRLSIL.

The chain recombines TRBV7-9 with TRBJ1-2; TRBD1 might be the D (5 bases). Deletions cut 5 bases from V and 7 bases from J, with 17 bases between. This CDR3 spans 14 amino acids. The germline V gene has CDR1 SEHNR and CDR2 FQNEAQ (reference sequence). Written as DNA, the CDR3 is TGTGCCAGCAGCCCTTCGGGGGGGACCGGTGGCTACACCTTC. Protein product: CASSPSGGTGGYTF.

J is TRBJ2-5 and V is TRBV7-3, with 8 bases identical to TRBD1. Germline V gene data show CDR1 as SGHTA and CDR2 as FQGTGA. V trimming: 5 bases; J trimming: 4 bases; junction bases outside the gene matches: 6. The CDR3 contains 14 residues. In DNA, the CDR3 is TGTGCCAGCAGCGCACAGGGGGTCGGAGAGACCCAGTACTTC. It is translated as CASSAQGVGETQYF.